Presented here are 7 T cell receptor beta chains from one specimen sequenced in a study of identical twins. In TCRdb, the 5' RACE reads were re-called with MiXCR into one record per CDR3 protein. Among approximately 470,000 distinct CDR3 sequences listed, 11% to 15% were seen once. The sample was also reused in another study, on yellow fever vaccine responses in identical twins.

Material: CD4+ T cells sorted from blood. These receptors originate from a young woman in good health.

The chain has TRBV11-2 and TRBJ2-2; tentative D call: TRBD1 (6 bases). Deletions cut 5 bases from V and 5 bases from J, with 15 bases between. The CDR3 extends over 15 amino acids. The germline CDR1 and CDR2 sequences are SGHAT and FQNNGV. CDR3 nucleotides: TGTGCCAGCAGCCCCCGACAGGTCACGACCGGGGAGCTGTTTTTT. This gives the protein CASSPRQVTTGELFF.

The chain recombines TRBV7-9 with TRBJ2-3; D gene unclear. Germline V gene sequence: CDR1 SEHNR, CDR2 FQNEAQ (reference sequence). V lost 1 base and J 0 bases, leaving 8 bases between the germline ends. This CDR3 has 15 residues. The CDR3 DNA follows: TGTGCCAGCAGCTTAGGGGATTTCAGCACAGATACGCAGTATTTT. It encodes CASSLGDFSTDTQYF.

CDR3 loop: CASSWGRGPDTQYF. In DNA form, the CDR3 reads TGTGCCAGCAGCTGGGGGCGCGGGCCAGATACGCAGTATTTT. The J gene is TRBJ2-3, the V gene TRBV7-2; D may be TRBD1 (6 bases). This CDR3 contains 14 residues. The germline gives CDR1 SGHTA, CDR2 FQGNSA. V was cut by 4 bases and J by 4 bases, with 12 bases left in between.

This clonotype was observed many times. The V call is TRBV5-6, the J call TRBJ1-1, with no clear D. Germline loops: CDR1 SGHDT, CDR2 YYEEEE. V was trimmed by 4 bases and J by 0 bases, leaving 22 bases between them. CDR3 length: 18 residues. Written as DNA, the CDR3 is TGTGCCAGCAGCGAACTAACAGCCCTCGTGAGGGTGAACACTGAAGCTTTCTTT. It specifies CASSELTALVRVNTEAFF.

This clonotype was picked up a small number of times. J is TRBJ1-4 and V is TRBV12-3 or TRBV12-4; D remains unclear. The CDR3 has 14 residues. The germline V and J ends were trimmed by 6 bases and 5 bases, with 13 bases remaining between them. CDR3 coding DNA: TGTGCCAGCAGCCTAAGGGTGGGCAATGAAAAACTGTTTTTT. Translation: CASSLRVGNEKLFF.

This clonotype was picked up many times. The J gene is TRBJ1-1, the V gene TRBV5-1; no firm D call. The CDR3 is 13 residues long. Germline CDR1 reads SGHRS; CDR2 reads YFSETQ. The germline V and J ends were trimmed by 5 bases and 3 bases, with 11 bases remaining between them. The CDR3 protein is CASRLKVDTEAFF. CDR3 DNA: TGCGCCAGCAGGCTAAAGGTTGACACTGAAGCTTTCTTT.

The table lists this clonotype with many counts. The genes are TRBV7-2 and TRBJ2-7, with D tentatively TRBD2 (6 bases). V gave up 0 bases and J gave up 2 bases, with 11 bases separating them. This CDR3 comprises 15 residues. Germline CDR1 reads SGHTA; CDR2 reads FQGNSA. CDR3 DNA sequence: TGTGCCAGCAGCTTAGCCCCTAGCGCCGCCTACGAGCAGTACTTC. It codes for CASSLAPSAAYEQYF.